This T cell receptor (beta chain) came from a study of long-term antiretroviral therapy in people with HIV. On the study more broadly: The 2015 recommendation for immediate ART came about a decade after the earliest samples. Study conclusions and caveats: Diversity measured after ART increased yet remained under transplant donor controls.

This CDR3 has 13 residues. Germline V gene lookup returns CDR1 SEHNR and CDR2 FQNEAQ (reference sequence). Trimming removed 5 bases from V and 6 bases from J, with 13 bases in between. Samples were assayed with immunoSEQ v3.0 at survey level. Measured with immunoSEQ multiplex PCR; TCRdb has only the in-frame clones, and not every one. In the table there are tens of thousands of clones, about 79% of which are singletons. Per individual, the PBMC samples numbered at least one pre-ART and at least two post-ART. In this sample, this clone turned up a few times. The antigen remains unidentified. This sequence was found in a man in his fifties with HIV. The rearrangement uses TRBV7-9 and TRBJ1-2; D not resolved. The material was unsorted PBMCs, obtained 3 years after starting antiretroviral therapy. In nucleotides, the CDR3 is TGTGCCAGCAGCGCGGGCGGAAGGGATGGCTACACCTTC. Protein sequence: CASSAGGRDGYTF. The full variable domain, in which reference TRBV7-9 and TRBJ1-2 provide the parts outside the CDR3, is DTGVSQNPRHKITKRGQNVTFRCDPISEHNRLYWYRQTLGQGPEFLTYFQNEAQLEKSRLLSDRFSAERPKGSFSTLEIQRTEQGDSAMYLCASSAGGRDGYTFGSGTRLTVV.